One sample yielded the 14 T cell receptor beta chains listed below, sequenced in a study of T-cell reconstitution after alpha-beta-depleted transplantation in children. Unique molecular identifiers featured in how the TCRbeta library was prepared. TCRdb reanalysed the PCR reads using MiXCR and keeps one entry per CDR3 protein. The table records 100,000 to 130,000 distinct CDR3 sequences, roughly 6.1% of them present only once. The sequencing used PBMCs, mostly from graft donor cells, collected 360 days after TCRalphabeta/CD19-depleted stem cell transplant. These receptors originate from a male patient between 2 and 10 years old who had a stem cell transplant for acute lymphoblastic leukemia, so the T cells may come from the graft donor.

V is TRBV5-6 and J is TRBJ1-2; D remains unclear. V lost 3 bases, J lost 3 bases, and 21 bases lay in between. Germline assignment: CDR1 SGHDT and CDR2 YYEEEE. The CDR3 has 17 amino acids. The CDR3 DNA follows: TGTGCCAGCAGCTCAAAGACTCTATACTGGAAGGACTATGGCTACACCTTC. Its translation is CASSSKTLYWKDYGYTF.

The table lists this clonotype with many counts. The chain has TRBV20-1 and TRBJ2-1, with 10 bases fitting TRBD2. In germline, CDR1 is DFQATT, CDR2 SNEGSKA (reference sequence). The CDR3 consists of 14 residues. V lost 6 bases and J lost 2; bases outside the gene matches: 4. The CDR3 DNA reads TGCAGTGCCCCCCTAGCGGGGGCCTACAATGAGCAGTTCTTC. Encoded protein: CSAPLAGAYNEQFF.

This clonotype was observed at least ten times. The rearrangement links TRBV4-2 to TRBJ2-2; 11 bases fit TRBD2. The CDR3 spans 14 residues. The germline CDR1 and CDR2 sequences are LGHNA and YNFKEQ. Germline trimming cut 4 bases from V and 7 bases from J; bases unmatched to any gene: 2. The CDR3 DNA follows: TGTGCCAGCAGCCCCCTAGCGGGGGGCGGGGAGCTGTTTTTT. The encoded protein is CASSPLAGGGELFF.

The chain uses TRBV6-5 and TRBJ1-1; 8 positions match TRBD1. V shed 7 bases, J shed 6 bases, and the junction held 7 bases outside the gene matches. CDR1 and CDR2 from the germline V gene are MNHEY and SVGAGI. The CDR3 is 13 residues long. CDR3 sequence: CASTSQGVSEAFF. Here the CDR3 DNA reads TGTGCCAGCACCTCACAGGGGGTGTCTGAAGCTTTCTTT.

The chain combines TRBV24-1 with TRBJ1-2, with D possibly being TRBD1 (5 bases). The CDR3 is made up of 14 amino acids. V lost 0 bases and J lost 7, with 11 bases in between. CDR1 KGHDR and CDR2 SFDVKD come from the germline V gene. The CDR3 here is CATSDLPGKGGYTF. CDR3 DNA sequence: TGTGCCACCAGTGATTTGCCAGGGAAGGGTGGCTACACCTTC.

In this sample, this clonotype turned up many times. The chain combines TRBV9 with TRBJ2-1; D is ambiguous. V dropped 4 bases and J dropped 10 bases, with 12 bases sitting between them. The CDR3 runs to 12 residues. Germline lookup yields CDR1 SGDLS and CDR2 YYNGEE. The CDR3: CASSTPGLEQFF. CDR3 nucleotides: TGTGCCAGCAGCACCCCCGGTTTAGAGCAGTTCTTC.

V is TRBV10-3 and J is TRBJ2-3; D is unresolved. Looked up from germline, CDR1 is ENHRY and CDR2 is SYGVKD. The V end was cut by 6 bases, the J end by 1 base, with 11 bases between. The CDR3 is made up of 14 amino acids. The CDR3: CAISSEKGTDTQYF. CDR3 nucleotides: TGTGCCATCAGCTCGGAGAAGGGCACAGATACGCAGTATTTT.

The genes are TRBV6-2 or TRBV6-3 and TRBJ2-7; 7 bases match TRBD1. The CDR3 is 16 amino acids. V trimming: 6 bases; J trimming: 4 bases; junction bases outside the gene matches: 15. Per germline, CDR1 MNHEY and CDR2 SVGEGT. CDR3 region: CASSSSGTERLYEQYF. For the CDR3, the DNA is TGTGCCAGCAGCTCCAGTGGGACAGAAAGACTGTACGAGCAGTACTTC.

The chain recombines TRBV5-1 with TRBJ2-7; either TRBD1 or TRBD2 may fit D (6 bases each). The V gene's germline CDR1 is SGHRS and CDR2 YFSETQ. The CDR3 has 15 residues. Trimming took off 3 bases at V and 6 bases at J, with 19 bases between the two ends. CDR3 loop: CASSWGADGFGEQYF. The CDR3 region has the DNA TGCGCCAGCAGCTGGGGGGCGGACGGATTCGGCGAGCAGTACTTC.

This clonotype occurred many times. The chain links TRBV29-1 to TRBJ2-7; D call uncertain. The CDR3 covers 12 residues. The V end was cut by 5 bases, the J end by 3 bases, with 11 bases between. Germline CDR1 reads SQVTM; CDR2 reads ANQGSEA. This CDR3 reads CSVRQTYYEQYF. The CDR3 DNA reads TGCAGCGTTAGGCAGACCTACTACGAGCAGTACTTC.

This clonotype occurred a few times. The rearrangement joins TRBV7-2 to TRBJ2-7, with D unclear. Trimming removed 5 bases from V and 2 bases from J, with 7 bases in between. The CDR3 is made up of 12 amino acids. CDR1 and CDR2 (germline): SGHTA, FQGNSA. CDR3 DNA: TGTGCCAGCAGCGAGCATACCTACGAGCAGTACTTC. This translates into CASSEHTYEQYF. Full variable domain (outside the CDR3, taken from reference TRBV7-2 and TRBJ2-7): GAGVSQSPSNKVTEKGKDVELRCDPISGHTALYWYRQSLGQGLEFLIYFQGNSAPDKSGLPSDRFSAERTGGSVSTLTIQRTQQEDSAVYLCASSEHTYEQYFGPGTRLTVT.

In its sample, this clonotype was seen a few times. The rearrangement links TRBV20-1 to TRBJ2-7, with D possibly called TRBD1 or TRBD2 (6 bases each). Trimming pared 0 bases from V and 3 bases from J, leaving 15 bases between. The CDR3 runs to 15 residues. Germline CDR1 is DFQATT and CDR2 is SNEGSKA (reference sequence). CDR3 DNA: TGCAGTGCTAGAGAAAGGGGGGCAACCTACTACGAGCAGTACTTC. This sequence encodes CSARERGATYYEQYF.

The table lists this clonotype with many counts. The chain links TRBV11-2 to TRBJ1-1; no clear D gene. Trimming stripped 2 bases from V and 1 base from J, with 11 bases between. The CDR3 sequence is 15 residues long. Per the germline V gene, CDR1 is SGHAT and CDR2 is FQNNGV. CDR3 DNA sequence: TGTGCCAGCAGCTTATGGGGTGGGCGGAACACTGAAGCTTTCTTT. Translated: CASSLWGGRNTEAFF.

This clonotype was counted at least ten times. The chain recombines TRBV4-3 with TRBJ2-2; the D call may be TRBD1 or TRBD2 (5 bases each). CDR1 and CDR2 (germline): LGHNA, YSLEER. V gave up 0 bases and J gave up 1 base, with 6 bases separating them. CDR3 size: 15 residues. This CDR3 reads CASSQDGGNTGELFF. The CDR3 region has the DNA TGCGCCAGCAGCCAAGATGGGGGGAACACCGGGGAGCTGTTTTTT.